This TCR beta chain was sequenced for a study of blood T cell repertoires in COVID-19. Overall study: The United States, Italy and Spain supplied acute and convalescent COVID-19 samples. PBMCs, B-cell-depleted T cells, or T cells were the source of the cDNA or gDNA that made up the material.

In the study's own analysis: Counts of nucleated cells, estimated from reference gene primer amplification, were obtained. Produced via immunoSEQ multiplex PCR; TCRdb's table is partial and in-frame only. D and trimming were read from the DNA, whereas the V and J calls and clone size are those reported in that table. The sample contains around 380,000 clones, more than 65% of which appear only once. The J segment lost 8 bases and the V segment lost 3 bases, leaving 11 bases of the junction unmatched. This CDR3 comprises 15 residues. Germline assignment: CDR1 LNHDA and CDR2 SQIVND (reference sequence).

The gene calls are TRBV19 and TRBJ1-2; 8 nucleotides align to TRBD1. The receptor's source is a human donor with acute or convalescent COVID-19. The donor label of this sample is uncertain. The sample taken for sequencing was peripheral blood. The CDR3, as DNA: TGTGCCAGTAGTATCGGGACAGGAGGCCGCAAGGGCTACACCTTC. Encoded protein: CASSIGTGGRKGYTF.